The rows below give T cell receptor beta chains drawn from one sample of a study of blood T cell repertoires in COVID-19. Here immunoSEQ multiplex PCR was the method, and the copy in TCRdb shows in-frame clones only, minus some. Among around 50,000 clones listed, around 89% were seen once. The specimen sequenced was peripheral blood. The receptors shown here come from a human donor in a cohort sampled during active COVID-19. Each CDR3 is given with its conserved first and last residue. A D gene is named only where the DNA matches it firmly. Size tells how often a clone was seen (once, few, many) or the class of an expanded clone, and some rows leave it out.

clone size	D gene	V gene	J gene	CDR3 DNA	CDR3 protein
-	-	TRBV4-2	TRBJ2-6	TGTGCCAGCAGCCCAGCGCGAGCGAGCTCTGGGGCCAACGTCCTGACTTTC	CASSPARASSGANVLTF
-	TRBD2	TRBV3-1/TRBV3-2	TRBJ2-2	TGTGCCAGCAGCCAAGCAGGGACTAGCGGGGCCGGGGAGCTGTTTTTT	CASSQAGTSGAGELFF
-	-	TRBV6-5	TRBJ1-2	TGTGCCAGCACTTACTCTGGGGGCGGCTACACCTTC	CASTYSGGGYTF
once	TRBD2	TRBV7-2	TRBJ2-3	TGTGCCAGCAGCAACGTACCTAGCGGGAGGACAGATACGCAGTATTTT	CASSNVPSGRTDTQYF
-	-	TRBV6-5	TRBJ2-7	TGTGCCAGCAGTTCCCTGGGGCTGACTGCCTACGAGCAGTACTTC	CASSSLGLTAYEQYF
once	-	TRBV4-1	TRBJ1-2	TGCGCCAGCAGCCAAGATCTTAGGGGATGGTTGGGGTCCTATGGCTACACCTTC	CASSQDLRGWLGSYGYTF
-	-	TRBV19	TRBJ2-7	TGTGCCAGTACCCCAGAAGGGGACTACGAGCAGTACTTC	CASTPEGDYEQYF
few	TRBD1	TRBV12-5	TRBJ1-1	TGTGCTAGTGGGGAACAGGGGGCGACTGAAGCTTTCTTT	CASGEQGATEAFF
-	-	TRBV4-2	TRBJ1-2	TGTGCCAGCAGCCAAGAGGGCGGGACCCGCGGCTACACCTTC	CASSQEGGTRGYTF
-	-	TRBV18	TRBJ1-1	TGTGCCAGCTCACCAGCGGGGGCCACTGAAGCTTTCTTT	CASSPAGATEAFF
-	TRBD2	TRBV6-5	TRBJ2-7	TGTGCCAGCAAGCCGGGCGGGGGGCCCTACGAGCAGTACTTC	CASKPGGGPYEQYF
once	-	TRBV7-2	TRBJ2-1	TGTGCCAGCAGCCCCCAGCCCGGGGTAACGACAAGAGATGAGCAGTTCTTC	CASSPQPGVTTRDEQFF
-	-	TRBV4-3	TRBJ2-3	TGCGCCAGCAGCCAACGAGGGAGGCGCACAGATACGCAGTATTTT	CASSQRGRRTDTQYF
-	-	TRBV6-5	TRBJ1-2	TGTGCCAGCAGTCCCTTTGCGGGAAACTACTATGGCTACACCTTC	CASSPFAGNYYGYTF
-	-	TRBV4-2	TRBJ2-1	TGTGCCAGCAGCCAAGAGAGGGGGGGCATGGGGAGCTCCTACAATGAGCAGTTCTTC	CASSQERGGMGSSYNEQFF
-	TRBD2	TRBV11-2	TRBJ2-1	TGTGCCAGCAGCTTTGTCGGCGGGAGCATATATGCAAATGAGCAGTTCTTC	CASSFVGGSIYANEQFF
once	TRBD2	TRBV6-2/TRBV6-3	TRBJ2-3	TGTGCCAGCAGTCAGGGAGCGGGGGGGGTAACAGATACGCAGTATTTT	CASSQGAGGVTDTQYF
-	-	TRBV9	TRBJ1-3	TGTGCCAGCAGCGGACAACAGGGCCCTGGAAACACCATATATTTT	CASSGQQGPGNTIYF
-	TRBD1	TRBV3-1/TRBV3-2	TRBJ1-1	TGTGCCAGCAGCCAAGCCGGGACAGGGAACACTGAAGCTTTCTTT	CASSQAGTGNTEAFF
-	-	TRBV4-3	TRBJ1-3	TGCGCCAGCAGCCAACCGTACATGGGCCCGGCCCGGAACACCATATATTTT	CASSQPYMGPARNTIYF
-	-	TRBV13	TRBJ2-3	TGTGCCAGCAGCCGGAGGACGGCCCGGGGTGCAGATACGCAGTATTTT	CASSRRTARGADTQYF
-	-	TRBV7-8	TRBJ2-5	TGTGCCAGCGGAAATAGCCAGGGGCGTGTAGGCCAAGAGACCCAGTACTTC	CASGNSQGRVGQETQYF
-	-	TRBV9	TRBJ1-4	TGTGCCAGCAGCGTAGAGGGCAGGGTAGACGAAAAACTGTTTTTT	CASSVEGRVDEKLFF
-	-	TRBV18	TRBJ2-1	TGTGCCAGCTCACCGGGCATCGCAGGGGGGCACAATGAGCAGTTCTTC	CASSPGIAGGHNEQFF
-	-	TRBV6-5	TRBJ1-5	TGTGCCAGCAGTTCCCGAGGCAATCAGCCCCAGCATTTT	CASSSRGNQPQHF
-	TRBD2	TRBV2	TRBJ2-7	TGTGCCAGCGTACCTTTCGCGGGGGGGCTGGGCGAGCAGTACTTC	CASVPFAGGLGEQYF
-	-	TRBV5-5	TRBJ1-4	TGTGCCAGCAGCCCAGGCCGTGGGGCCAATGGCGTTAATGAAAAACTGTTTTTT	CASSPGRGANGVNEKLFF
-	-	TRBV7-2	TRBJ2-1	TGTGCCAGCAGCTTAGTAGGGGGGGACGCCTACAATGAGCAGTTCTTC	CASSLVGGDAYNEQFF
-	TRBD2	TRBV6-5	TRBJ2-5	TGTGCCAGCAGTTGGCCCCGCGGGACTAGCGGAGAGACCCAGTACTTC	CASSWPRGTSGETQYF
-	TRBD2	TRBV7-3	TRBJ2-1	TGTGCCAGCAGGGCCTCTAGCGGGCCCCTCTTTGAGCAGTTCTTC	CASRASSGPLFEQFF
-	TRBD2	TRBV27	TRBJ2-7	TGTGCCAGCAGCTGGCGCGGGCGGGGGTACGAGCAGTACTTC	CASSWRGRGYEQYF
-	-	TRBV7-9	TRBJ1-1	TGTGCCAGCAGCTTCTATCCGAACACTGAAGCTTTCTTT	CASSFYPNTEAFF
-	-	TRBV5-5	TRBJ1-1	TGTGCCAGCAGCTTTGCTTGGGGCCTAAACACTGAAGCTTTCTTT	CASSFAWGLNTEAFF
-	-	TRBV6-1	TRBJ1-1	TGTGCCAGCAGTGAGGGGCGGCTTGAAGCTTTCTTT	CASSEGRLEAFF
-	-	TRBV3-1/TRBV3-2	TRBJ2-7	TGTGCCAGCTCCAGGGCCTACGAGCAGTACTTC	CASSRAYEQYF
-	-	TRBV5-8	TRBJ1-2	TGTGCCAGCAGCTTGGGCCGGGGGAAAGGCTACACCTTC	CASSLGRGKGYTF
-	-	TRBV27	TRBJ2-3	TGTGCCAGCAGTCCCCATGCAGGCAGGCACACAGATACGCAGTATTTT	CASSPHAGRHTDTQYF
-	-	TRBV28	TRBJ1-3	TGTGCCAGCAGTTTAGCGGGCTCTGGAAACACCATATATTTT	CASSLAGSGNTIYF
-	-	TRBV27	TRBJ1-1	TGTGCCAGCAGTTTACGGGGGATGAACACTGAAGCTTTCTTT	CASSLRGMNTEAFF
-	TRBD1	TRBV5-1	TRBJ2-2	TGCGCCAGCAGCACAGGACAGGGGATGGACACCGGGGAGCTGTTTTTT	CASSTGQGMDTGELFF
-	-	TRBV5-6	TRBJ1-2	TGTGCCAGCAGCTTGCGACAGCTATACTATGGCTACACCTTC	CASSLRQLYYGYTF
once	TRBD1	TRBV6-5	TRBJ2-3	TGTGCCAGCAGCGACCGGGACAGGGCCTCGGATACGCAGTATTTT	CASSDRDRASDTQYF
-	TRBD1	TRBV5-4	TRBJ2-7	TGTGCCAGCAGTTCTGGACAGGGCTACGAGCAGTACTTC	CASSSGQGYEQYF
-	-	TRBV29-1	TRBJ2-6	TGCAGCGTTGACACAGGTAACTCTGGGGCCAACGTCCTGACTTTC	CSVDTGNSGANVLTF
-	-	TRBV3-1/TRBV3-2	TRBJ2-3	TGTGCCAGCAGCCAAACCTCCGGGACAGATACGCAGTATTTT	CASSQTSGTDTQYF
-	-	TRBV27	TRBJ2-3	TGTGCCAGCACGACTATCACCACAGATACGCAGTATTTT	CASTTITTDTQYF
-	-	TRBV6-6	TRBJ1-6	TGTGCCAGCAGCCTTCTTTATTCACCCCTCCACTTT	CASSLLYSPLHF
-	-	TRBV18	TRBJ2-6	TGTGCCAGCTCACCACTTCAGGGCATCAACTCTGGGGCCAACGTCCTGACTTTC	CASSPLQGINSGANVLTF
-	TRBD2	TRBV28	TRBJ2-7	TGTGCCAGCAGAACCCCCCCCGGGACTAGCGAGACCAACTCGCAATTC	CASRTPPGTSETNSQF
-	-	TRBV21-1	TRBJ2-4	TGTGCCAGCAGCACCCGCTGGGCTGAGCTAGCCAAAAACATTCAGTACTTC	CASSTRWAELAKNIQYF
few	TRBD1	TRBV6-1	TRBJ1-5	TGTGCCAGCAGTGAAAGGGGGGACAGGGTTCAGCCCCAGCATTTT	CASSERGDRVQPQHF
-	TRBD2	TRBV7-3	TRBJ2-3	TGTGCCAGCAGACTAGCGGGAGAAGCAGATACGCAGTATTTT	CASRLAGEADTQYF
-	-	TRBV10-3	TRBJ1-5	TGTGCCATCAGGGACAGCAGCAATCAGCCCCAGCATTTT	CAIRDSSNQPQHF
-	-	TRBV5-1	TRBJ1-1	TGCGCCAGCAGCCCGAGAGTACAGGGAAGTTCGCCCACTGAAGCTTTCTTT	CASSPRVQGSSPTEAFF
-	TRBD2	TRBV5-1	TRBJ2-4	TGCGCCAGCAGACTCGCGCGGGGGGGCCCTCGGGCCAAAAACATTCAGTACTTC	CASRLARGGPRAKNIQYF
-	-	TRBV10-2	TRBJ2-4	TGCGCCAGCAGTACCCAGGGGCCCGGGGACATTCAGTACTTC	CASSTQGPGDIQYF
-	TRBD1	TRBV5-1	TRBJ2-3	TGCGCCAGCAGCTTGTGGGGGACAGGGACAGATACGCAGTATTTT	CASSLWGTGTDTQYF